This T cell receptor beta chain came from a study of blood T cell repertoires in COVID-19. Study-level information: Acute and convalescent COVID-19 samples came from the United States, Italy and Spain.

Authors' data handling: The authors estimated nucleated cell counts from reference gene primer amplification. Assay: immunoSEQ multiplex PCR; the TCRdb copy retains only in-frame clones and omits some. That table is the source of V, J and clone size, and D and trimming were worked out from the DNA. The sample gives around 80,000 clones, around 86% of which show up once; about 9% is in the top ten. The CDR3 is 14 amino acids. V was clipped by 4 bases and J by 7 bases, with 13 bases between them. Looked up from germline, CDR1 is MNHEY and CDR2 is SMNVEV (reference sequence). J is TRBJ2-2 and V is TRBV27, with D maybe TRBD2 (6 bases). Sample: peripheral blood. The TCR sequence derives from a human donor in a cohort sampled during active COVID-19. Written as DNA, the CDR3 is TGTGCCAGCAGTTCACCGGTGCGGGGCGGGGAGCTGTTTTTT. It encodes CASSSPVRGGELFF.